This TCR beta chain came from a study of OX40 agonist ivuxolimab in advanced cancers. As for the study in general: Dose-escalation patients were diagnosed with hepatocellular carcinoma, melanoma, renal cell cancer or head and neck cancer. Those enrolled were roughly 85% male, with a mean age of around 57 years and ages from about 20 to 90. General study results and limits: Expanded clones were, on average, more numerous in CD8+ T cells than in CD4+.

Remarks on this clone: What it recognizes is unknown.

Exclusion applied to patients with autoimmune disease history or systemic immunosuppression. Data came from immunoSEQ multiplex PCR; TCRdb stores just in-frame clones and leaves some out. The sample lists tens of thousands of clones, about 84% seen once, with approximately 0.44% in the top ten. The sequences come from CD4+ or CD8+ T cells sorted from blood, collected in a trial of the OX40 agonist ivuxolimab. The origin of this receptor is an adult with an advanced solid tumor such as melanoma, head and neck, liver or kidney cancer.

Written as DNA, the CDR3 is TGTGCCAGCTCACGTCAGGACACCTACGAGCAGTACGTC. Its protein product is CASSRQDTYEQYV. The chain joins TRBV18 to TRBJ2-7; D possibly corresponds to TRBD1 (5 bases). The CDR3 is made up of 13 amino acids. Deletions cut 4 bases from V and 2 bases from J, with 9 bases between. In germline, CDR1 is KGHSH, CDR2 LQKENI.